Listed below are T cell receptor beta chains from one sample, sequenced in a study of T-cell reconstitution after alpha-beta-depleted transplantation in children. TCRdb used MiXCR to reprocess the PCR reads, holding one entry per CDR3 protein. The data show about 510,000 distinct CDR3 sequences, with approximately 10% seen just once and around 15% held by the top ten. Sequenced material: PBMCs, mostly from graft donor cells, taken 180 days after TCRalphabeta/CD19-depleted stem cell transplant. The source of these receptors is a female patient aged 2-10 years who had a stem cell transplant for aplastic anemia, so the T cells may come from the graft donor. Each CDR3 is given with its conserved first and last residue. D genes are given only for firm matches. A row's size may be missing; if present it is once, few, many or a size class.

d_gene: NA
v_gene: TRBV28
abundance: many
j_gene: TRBJ2-3
CDR3aa: CASSFGDESTDTQYF
CDR3nt: TGTGCCAGCAGTTTTGGGGACGAGAGCACAGATACGCAGTATTTT

d_gene: TRBD1
v_gene: TRBV28
abundance: few
j_gene: TRBJ2-3
CDR3aa: CASSSGQAPDTQYF
CDR3nt: TGTGCCAGCAGTTCTGGACAGGCCCCAGATACGCAGTATTTT

d_gene: NA
v_gene: TRBV28
abundance: many
j_gene: TRBJ2-2
CDR3aa: CASSPHPGGEASTGELFF
CDR3nt: TGTGCCAGCAGTCCCCACCCCGGGGGAGAGGCCAGCACCGGGGAGCTGTTTTTT

d_gene: NA
v_gene: TRBV12-3/TRBV12-4
abundance: NA
j_gene: TRBJ1-1
CDR3aa: CASSFRGKNVIEAFF
CDR3nt: TGTGCCAGCAGTTTCAGGGGCAAAAACGTAATTGAAGCTTTCTTT

d_gene: TRBD1
v_gene: TRBV6-1
abundance: many
j_gene: TRBJ2-7
CDR3aa: CASSSGQGRHEQYF
CDR3nt: TGTGCCAGCAGCTCCGGACAGGGGCGCCACGAGCAGTACTTC

d_gene: TRBD2
v_gene: TRBV7-9
abundance: many
j_gene: TRBJ2-7
CDR3aa: CASSLVAGGDYEQYF
CDR3nt: TGTGCCAGCAGCTTAGTAGCGGGAGGAGACTACGAGCAGTACTTC

d_gene: NA
v_gene: TRBV12-3/TRBV12-4
abundance: many
j_gene: TRBJ1-4
CDR3aa: CASSGSAGGLFF
CDR3nt: TGTGCCAGCAGTGGTTCAGCGGGTGGACTGTTTTTT

d_gene: NA
v_gene: TRBV10-3
abundance: many
j_gene: TRBJ2-7
CDR3aa: CAISSLWGGPYEQYF
CDR3nt: TGTGCCATCAGCTCGTTGTGGGGGGGCCCCTACGAGCAGTACTTC

d_gene: TRBD2
v_gene: TRBV28
abundance: NA
j_gene: TRBJ2-1
CDR3aa: CASTRGLAGYKQFF
CDR3nt: TGTGCCAGCACCCGTGGGCTAGCGGGATATAAGCAGTTCTTC

d_gene: TRBD2
v_gene: TRBV25-1
abundance: few
j_gene: TRBJ2-7
CDR3aa: CASRGGSDITSYEQYF
CDR3nt: TGTGCCAGCAGGGGGGGGTCAGACATCACCTCCTACGAGCAGTACTTC

d_gene: NA
v_gene: TRBV7-3
abundance: NA
j_gene: TRBJ2-3
CDR3aa: CASSLTWPSTDTQYF
CDR3nt: TGTGCCAGCAGCTTAACGTGGCCCAGCACAGATACGCAGTATTTT